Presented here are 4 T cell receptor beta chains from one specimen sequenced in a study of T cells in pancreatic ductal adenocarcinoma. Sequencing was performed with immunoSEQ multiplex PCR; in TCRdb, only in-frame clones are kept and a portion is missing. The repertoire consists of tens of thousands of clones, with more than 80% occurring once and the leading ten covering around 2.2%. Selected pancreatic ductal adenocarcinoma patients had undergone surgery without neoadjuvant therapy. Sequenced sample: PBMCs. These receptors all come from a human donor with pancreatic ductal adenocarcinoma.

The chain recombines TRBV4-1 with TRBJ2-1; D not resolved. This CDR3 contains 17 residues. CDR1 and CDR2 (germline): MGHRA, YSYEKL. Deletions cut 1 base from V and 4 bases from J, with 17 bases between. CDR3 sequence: CASSQGTSRIGYNEQFF. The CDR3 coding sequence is TGCGCCAGCAGCCAAGGCACCTCTAGAATCGGGTACAATGAGCAGTTCTTC.

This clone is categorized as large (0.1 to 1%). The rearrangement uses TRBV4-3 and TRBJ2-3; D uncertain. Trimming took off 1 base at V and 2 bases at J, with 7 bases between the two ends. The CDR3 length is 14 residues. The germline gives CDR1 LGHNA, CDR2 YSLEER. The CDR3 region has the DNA TGCGCCAGCAGCCAAGGACATGTCACAGATACGCAGTATTTT. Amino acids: CASSQGHVTDTQYF.

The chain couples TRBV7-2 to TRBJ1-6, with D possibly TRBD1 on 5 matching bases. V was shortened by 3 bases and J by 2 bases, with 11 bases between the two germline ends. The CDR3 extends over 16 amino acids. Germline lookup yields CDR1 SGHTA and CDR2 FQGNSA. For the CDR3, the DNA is TGTGCCAGCAGCTTCCGACAGCCGGCCTATAATTCACCCCTCCACTTT. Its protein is CASSFRQPAYNSPLHF. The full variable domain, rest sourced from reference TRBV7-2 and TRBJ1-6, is GAGVSQSPSNKVTEKGKDVELRCDPISGHTALYWYRQSLGQGLEFLIYFQGNSAPDKSGLPSDRFSAERTGGSVSTLTIQRTQQEDSAVYLCASSFRQPAYNSPLHFGNGTRLTVT.

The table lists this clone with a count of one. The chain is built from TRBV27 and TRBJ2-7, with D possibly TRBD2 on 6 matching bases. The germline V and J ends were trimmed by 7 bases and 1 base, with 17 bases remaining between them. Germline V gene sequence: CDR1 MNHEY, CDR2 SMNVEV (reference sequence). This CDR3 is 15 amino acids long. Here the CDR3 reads CASTTFGSRSYEQYF. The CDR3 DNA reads TGTGCCAGCACCACCTTCGGGAGTAGGTCCTACGAGCAGTACTTC.